This note documents a single T cell receptor (beta chain) sequence. Its target is not known. The PCR was carried out with 60 Vbeta primers and 13 Jbeta primers. Profiled with immunoSEQ multiplex PCR; TCRdb holds only in-frame clones, not every one. The profile shows just over 150,000 clones, approximately 84% of them singletons. Germline loops: CDR1 MDHEN, CDR2 SYDVKM. The CDR3 extends over 15 amino acids. V was pared by 6 bases and J by 5 bases, with 19 bases between. The record originates from a study of cytomegalovirus exposure and HLA in healthy donors. Study as a whole: Roughly 180 million T cells yielded over 90 million unique TCR beta sequences in earlier analysis.

Donors were ostensibly healthy at sampling, although undocumented immune exposures were probable. Study observations and caveats: While the bulk of TCR sequences proved rare, some public TCRs turned up in many donors. An assumption of roughly uniform sequencing depth across donors underlay the presence/absence analyses.

The genes are TRBV28 and TRBJ2-5; D perhaps matches TRBD2 (6 bases). The clonotype was recovered from a woman in her late teens or twenties in good health and CMV-seronegative. The sample comprised PBMCs. The chain's CDR3 is CASRVSGGGRETQYF. The CDR3 DNA reads TGTGCCAGCAGGGTCTCTGGGGGAGGACGGGAGACCCAGTACTTC.